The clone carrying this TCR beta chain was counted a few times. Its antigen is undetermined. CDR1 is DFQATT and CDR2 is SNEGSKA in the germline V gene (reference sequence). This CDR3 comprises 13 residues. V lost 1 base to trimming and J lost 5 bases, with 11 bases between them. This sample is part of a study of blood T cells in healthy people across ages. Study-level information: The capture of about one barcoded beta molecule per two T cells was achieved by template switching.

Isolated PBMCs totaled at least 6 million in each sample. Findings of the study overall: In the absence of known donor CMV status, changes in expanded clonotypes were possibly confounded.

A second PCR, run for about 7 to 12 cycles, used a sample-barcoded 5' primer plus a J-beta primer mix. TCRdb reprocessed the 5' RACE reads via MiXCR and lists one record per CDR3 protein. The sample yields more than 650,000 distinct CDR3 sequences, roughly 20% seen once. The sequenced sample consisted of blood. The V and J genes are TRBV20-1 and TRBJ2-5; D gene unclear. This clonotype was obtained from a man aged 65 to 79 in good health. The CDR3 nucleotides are TGCAGTGCTAGAGCCTACCCCCTTGAGACCCAGTACTTC. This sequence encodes CSARAYPLETQYF.